What follows are 2 T cell receptor beta chains derived from one specimen sequenced in a study of cytomegalovirus exposure and HLA in healthy donors. Vbeta (60) and Jbeta (13) primers were used in the PCR. Using immunoSEQ multiplex PCR, the repertoire was profiled, and TCRdb retains in-frame clones only, with some absent. In the table there are under 200,000 clones, around 77% of which are singletons. Sequencing was done on a sample of PBMCs. The receptor source for this set is a man aged 25 to 40 in good health and CMV-seronegative.

CDR3: CASSIPSGVTDTQYF. CDR3 nucleotide sequence: TGTGCCAGCAGCATACCTAGCGGGGTCACAGATACGCAGTATTTT. This chain joins TRBV7-9 and TRBJ2-3; 9 positions match TRBD2. V lost 5 bases to trimming and J lost 2 bases; unmatched junction nucleotides: 5. CDR1 is SEHNR, CDR2 FQNEAQ, per germline (reference sequence). CDR3 length: 15 amino acids.

This clone appeared a single time. V usage is TRBV5-1 and J usage is TRBJ2-1, with 8 bases fitting TRBD2. The CDR3 covers 18 residues. Looked up from germline, CDR1 is SGHRS and CDR2 is YFSETQ. After removal of 1 base from V and 4 bases from J, the junction contained 13 bases not matched to a gene. The CDR3 sequence is CASSLTATGGTLYNEQFF. As DNA, the CDR3 is TGCGCCAGCAGCTTGACTGCCACGGGGGGGACCTTGTACAATGAGCAGTTCTTC. Full variable domain (rest looked up from reference TRBV5-1 and TRBJ2-1): KAGVTQTPRYLIKTRGQQVTLSCSPISGHRSVSWYQQTPGQGLQFLFEYFSETQRNKGNFPGRFSGRQFSNSRSEMNVSTLELGDSALYLCASSLTATGGTLYNEQFFGPGTRLTVL.